This T cell receptor (beta chain) was captured by sequencing in a study of identical twins. Whole-study results and caveats: Not following the same donors, the study drew its conclusions from cross-sectional statistical analysis.

Trimming took 0 bases from V and 4 from J, leaving 10 bases between them. This CDR3 spans 15 amino acids. CDR1 is LGHNA and CDR2 is YSLEER in the germline V gene. Note on this clonotype: Antigen unknown.

The cDNA had a unique molecular identifier and a template-switch universal primer site. TCRdb independently ran MiXCR on the 5' RACE reads; one entry per CDR3 protein. The sample records about 570,000 distinct CDR3 sequences, more than 9% being singletons. This same sample was also part of a study on yellow fever vaccine responses in identical twins. In that study: The T cell response to vaccination in identical twins was reportedly partly convergent and partly personalized.

This rearrangement joins TRBV4-3 to TRBJ2-1; no firm D call. Sequencing was carried out using PBMCs. This receptor was identified in a woman aged 18-29 years in good health. The CDR3 sequence is CASSQERSRYNEQFF. The CDR3 nucleotides are TGCGCCAGCAGCCAAGAGAGAAGCAGATACAATGAGCAGTTCTTC.